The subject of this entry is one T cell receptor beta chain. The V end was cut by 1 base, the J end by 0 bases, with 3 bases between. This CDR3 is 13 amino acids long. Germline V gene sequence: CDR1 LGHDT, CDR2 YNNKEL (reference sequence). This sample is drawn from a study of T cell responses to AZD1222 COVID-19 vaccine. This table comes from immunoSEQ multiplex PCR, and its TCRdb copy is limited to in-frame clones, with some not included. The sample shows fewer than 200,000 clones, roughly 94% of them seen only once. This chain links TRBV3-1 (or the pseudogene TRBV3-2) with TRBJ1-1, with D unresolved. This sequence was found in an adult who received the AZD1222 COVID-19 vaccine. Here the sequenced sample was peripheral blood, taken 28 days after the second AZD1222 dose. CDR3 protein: CASSQVVNTEAFF. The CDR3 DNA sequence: TGTGCCAGCAGCCAAGTAGTGAACACTGAAGCTTTCTTT.